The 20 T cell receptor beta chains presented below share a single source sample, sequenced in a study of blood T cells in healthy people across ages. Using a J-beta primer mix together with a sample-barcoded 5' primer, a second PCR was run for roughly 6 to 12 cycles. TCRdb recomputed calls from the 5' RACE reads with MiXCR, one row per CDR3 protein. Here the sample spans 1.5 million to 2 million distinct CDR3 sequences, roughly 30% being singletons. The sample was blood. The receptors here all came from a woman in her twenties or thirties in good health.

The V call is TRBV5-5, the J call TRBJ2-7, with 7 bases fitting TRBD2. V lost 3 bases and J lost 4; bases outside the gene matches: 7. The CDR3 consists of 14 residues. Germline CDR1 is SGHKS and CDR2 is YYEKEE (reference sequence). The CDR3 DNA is TGTGCCAGCAGCTCTCTGGTGGGGGGGTACGAGCAGTACTTC. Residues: CASSSLVGGYEQYF.

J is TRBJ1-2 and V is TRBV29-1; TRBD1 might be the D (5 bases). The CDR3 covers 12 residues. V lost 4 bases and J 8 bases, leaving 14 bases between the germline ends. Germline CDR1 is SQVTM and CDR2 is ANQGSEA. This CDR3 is CSVASGYQGYTF. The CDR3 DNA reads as TGCAGCGTTGCATCAGGGTATCAGGGCTACACCTTC.

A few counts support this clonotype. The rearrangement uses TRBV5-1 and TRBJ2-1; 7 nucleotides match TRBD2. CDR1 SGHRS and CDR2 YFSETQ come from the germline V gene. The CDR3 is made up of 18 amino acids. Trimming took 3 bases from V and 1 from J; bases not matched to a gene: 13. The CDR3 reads CASSSPTSSVRSYNEQFF. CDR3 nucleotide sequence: TGCGCCAGCAGCTCCCCGACTAGCAGCGTTAGGTCCTACAATGAGCAGTTCTTC.

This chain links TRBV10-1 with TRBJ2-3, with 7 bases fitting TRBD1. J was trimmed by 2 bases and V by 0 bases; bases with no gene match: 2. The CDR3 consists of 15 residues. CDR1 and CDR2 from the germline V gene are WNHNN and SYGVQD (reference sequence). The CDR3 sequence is CASSESGTDTDTQYF. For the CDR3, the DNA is TGCGCCAGCAGTGAGTCCGGGACAGACACAGATACGCAGTATTTT.

The CDR3 DNA sequence: TGTGCCAGCAGCGACAGCGCTTACAATGAGCAGTTCTTC. Translation: CASSDSAYNEQFF. The V call is TRBV27, the J call TRBJ2-1; possible D gene TRBD1, 5 bases. Trimming pared 6 bases from V and 4 bases from J, leaving 10 bases between. This CDR3 contains 13 residues. CDR1 MNHEY and CDR2 SMNVEV come from the germline V gene (reference sequence).

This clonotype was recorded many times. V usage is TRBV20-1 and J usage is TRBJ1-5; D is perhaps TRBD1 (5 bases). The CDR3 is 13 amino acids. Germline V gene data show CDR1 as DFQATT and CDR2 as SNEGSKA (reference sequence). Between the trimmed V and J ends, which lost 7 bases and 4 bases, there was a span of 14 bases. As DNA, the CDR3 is TGCAGTGTACGGCAGGGTGGAAATCAGCCCCAGCATTTT. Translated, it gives CSVRQGGNQPQHF.

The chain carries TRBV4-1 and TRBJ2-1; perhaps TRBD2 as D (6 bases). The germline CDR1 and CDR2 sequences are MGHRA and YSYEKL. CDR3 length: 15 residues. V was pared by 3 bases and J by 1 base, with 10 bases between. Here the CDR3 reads CASSHPSDSYNEQFF. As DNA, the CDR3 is TGCGCCAGCAGCCACCCTAGCGATTCCTACAATGAGCAGTTCTTC.

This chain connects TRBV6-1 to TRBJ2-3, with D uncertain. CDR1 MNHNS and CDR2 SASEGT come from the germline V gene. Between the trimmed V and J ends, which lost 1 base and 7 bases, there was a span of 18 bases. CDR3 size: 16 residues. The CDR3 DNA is TGTGCCAGCAGTGAAGAAACTATATGGTCTAGGCATACGCAGTATTTT. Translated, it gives CASSEETIWSRHTQYF.

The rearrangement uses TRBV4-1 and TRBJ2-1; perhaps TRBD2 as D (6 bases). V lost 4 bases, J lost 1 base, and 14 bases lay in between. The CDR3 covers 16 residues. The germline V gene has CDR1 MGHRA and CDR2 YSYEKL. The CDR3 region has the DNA TGCGCCAGCAGCCTGCATAGCGGCCCTTCCTACAATGAGCAGTTCTTC. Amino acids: CASSLHSGPSYNEQFF.

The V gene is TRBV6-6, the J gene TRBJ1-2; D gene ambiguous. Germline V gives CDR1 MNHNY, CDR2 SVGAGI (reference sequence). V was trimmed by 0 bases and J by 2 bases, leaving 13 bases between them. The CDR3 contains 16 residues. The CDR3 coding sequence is TGTGCCAGCAGTTACTCTTCACGGCAGACCAACTATGGCTACACCTTC. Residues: CASSYSSRQTNYGYTF.

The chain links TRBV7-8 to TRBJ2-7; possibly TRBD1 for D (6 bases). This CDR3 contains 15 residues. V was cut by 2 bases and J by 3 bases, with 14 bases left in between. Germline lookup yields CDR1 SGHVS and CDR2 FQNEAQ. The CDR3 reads CASSLLIQGGYEQYF. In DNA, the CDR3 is TGTGCCAGCAGCTTATTGATACAGGGCGGCTACGAGCAGTACTTC. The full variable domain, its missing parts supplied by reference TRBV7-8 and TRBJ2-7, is GAGVSQSPRYKVAKRGQDVALRCDPISGHVSLFWYQQALGQGPEFLTYFQNEAQLDKSGLPSDRFFAERPEGSVSTLKIQRTQQEDSAVYLCASSLLIQGGYEQYFGPGTRLTVT.

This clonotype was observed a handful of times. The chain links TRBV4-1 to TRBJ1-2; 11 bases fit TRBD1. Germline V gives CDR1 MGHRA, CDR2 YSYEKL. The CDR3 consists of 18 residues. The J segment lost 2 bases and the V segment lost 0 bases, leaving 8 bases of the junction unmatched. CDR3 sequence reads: CASSQDHRTGGSNYGYTF. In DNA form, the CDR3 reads TGCGCCAGCAGCCAAGATCATAGGACAGGGGGCAGCAACTATGGCTACACCTTC.

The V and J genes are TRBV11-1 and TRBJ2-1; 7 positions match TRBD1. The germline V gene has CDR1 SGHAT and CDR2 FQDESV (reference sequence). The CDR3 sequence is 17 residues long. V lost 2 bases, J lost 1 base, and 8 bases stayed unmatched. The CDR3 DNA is TGTGCCAGCAGCTTACGGCAGGGGGAGAGTTCCTACAATGAGCAGTTCTTC. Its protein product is CASSLRQGESSYNEQFF.

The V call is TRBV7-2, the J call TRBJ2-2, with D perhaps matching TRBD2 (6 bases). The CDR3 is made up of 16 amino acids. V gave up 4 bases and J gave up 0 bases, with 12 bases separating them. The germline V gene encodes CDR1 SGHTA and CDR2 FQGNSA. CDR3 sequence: CASSSLAFANTGELFF. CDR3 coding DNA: TGTGCCAGCAGCTCGCTAGCGTTCGCGAACACCGGGGAGCTGTTTTTT. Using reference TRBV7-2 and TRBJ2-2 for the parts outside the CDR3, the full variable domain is GAGVSQSPSNKVTEKGKDVELRCDPISGHTALYWYRQSLGQGLEFLIYFQGNSAPDKSGLPSDRFSAERTGGSVSTLTIQRTQQEDSAVYLCASSSLAFANTGELFFGEGSRLTVL.

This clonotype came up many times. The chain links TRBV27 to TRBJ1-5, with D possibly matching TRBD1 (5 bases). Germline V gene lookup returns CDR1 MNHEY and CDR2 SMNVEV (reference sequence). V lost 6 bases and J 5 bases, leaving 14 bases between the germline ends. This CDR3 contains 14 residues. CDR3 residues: CASRRPGDDQPQHF. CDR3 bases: TGTGCCAGCAGGAGGCCGGGGGACGATCAGCCCCAGCATTTT.

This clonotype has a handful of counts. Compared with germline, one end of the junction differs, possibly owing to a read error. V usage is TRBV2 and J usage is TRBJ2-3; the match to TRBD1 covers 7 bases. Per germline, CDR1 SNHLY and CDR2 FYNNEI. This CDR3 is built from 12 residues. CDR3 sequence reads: CASREGGSGQYF. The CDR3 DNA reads TGTGCCAGCAGGGAAGGGGGCTCGGGCCAGTATTTT. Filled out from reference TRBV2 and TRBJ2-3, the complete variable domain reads EPEVTQTPSHQVTQMGQEVILRCVPISNHLYFYWYRQILGQKVEFLVSFYNNEISEKSEIFDDQFSVERPDGSNFTLKIRSTKLEDSAMYFCASREGGSGQYFGPGTRLTVL.

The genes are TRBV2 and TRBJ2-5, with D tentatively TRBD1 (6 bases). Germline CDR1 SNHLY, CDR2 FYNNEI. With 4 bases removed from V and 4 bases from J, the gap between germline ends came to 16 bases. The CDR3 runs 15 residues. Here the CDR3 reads CASSGGPRGGETQYF. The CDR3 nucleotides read TGTGCCAGCAGTGGGGGGCCACGCGGTGGAGAGACCCAGTACTTC.

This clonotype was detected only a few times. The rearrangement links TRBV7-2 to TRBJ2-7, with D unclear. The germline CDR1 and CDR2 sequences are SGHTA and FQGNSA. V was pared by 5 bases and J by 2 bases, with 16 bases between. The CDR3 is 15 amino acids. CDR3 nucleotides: TGTGCCAGCAGCCCGGAAGGGATCACAACCTACGAGCAGTACTTC. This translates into CASSPEGITTYEQYF.

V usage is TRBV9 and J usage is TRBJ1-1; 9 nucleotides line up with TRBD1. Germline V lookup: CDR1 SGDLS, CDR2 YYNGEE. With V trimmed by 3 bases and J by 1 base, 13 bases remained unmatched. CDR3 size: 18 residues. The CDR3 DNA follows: TGTGCCAGCAGCGAGACGATACAGGGGGCGGTTGGGAACACTGAAGCTTTCTTT. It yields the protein CASSETIQGAVGNTEAFF.

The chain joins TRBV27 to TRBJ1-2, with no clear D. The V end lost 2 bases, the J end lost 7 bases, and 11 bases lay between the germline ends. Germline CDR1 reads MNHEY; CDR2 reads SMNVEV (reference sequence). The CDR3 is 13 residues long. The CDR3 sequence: CASSLTARGGYTF. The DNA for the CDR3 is TGTGCCAGCAGTTTAACCGCCCGGGGTGGCTACACCTTC.